What follows are 12 T cell receptor beta chains derived from one specimen sequenced in a study of T cells in Graves' hyperthyroidism and ophthalmopathy. Amplified regions were TCR beta CDR3 sequences from RNA transcripts. HTBI primers were employed in a first-round RT-PCR of the TCR CDR3. One entry per CDR3 protein, called by TCRdb with MiXCR from the multiplex PCR reads. The sample has 93,000 or so distinct CDR3 sequences; 47% are singletons. The sample taken for sequencing was blood. The source is a middle-aged man with Graves' hyperthyroidism.

This clonotype has a count of ten or more. This chain connects TRBV4-1 to TRBJ2-7; 15 bases are shared with TRBD2. Germline CDR1 MGHRA, CDR2 YSYEKL. V was pared by 4 bases and J by 5 bases, with 3 bases of the junction left unmatched. The CDR3 loop spans 15 amino acids. The DNA of the CDR3 is TGCGCCAGCAGCCTCGGACTAGCGGGGGGGGACGAGCAGTACTTC. It yields the protein CASSLGLAGGDEQYF.

There are many counts of this clonotype. This chain connects TRBV10-2 to TRBJ2-1, with D possibly being TRBD2 (5 bases). The CDR3 consists of 13 residues. V lost 1 base to trimming and J lost 4 bases, with 5 bases between them. Per germline, CDR1 WSHSY and CDR2 SAAADI. The DNA of the CDR3 is TGCGCCAGCAGTGAGTGGACTTACAATGAGCAGTTCTTC. This sequence encodes CASSEWTYNEQFF.

The chain combines TRBV7-2 with TRBJ2-7; a weak D match, TRBD1 (6 bases). Trimming left V 3 bases short and J 12 bases short, with 15 bases between. The CDR3 runs 12 residues. Germline CDR1 SGHTA, CDR2 FQGNSA. The CDR3 region has the DNA TGTGCCAGCAGCTTCGACTTCAGGGGCATGTACTTC. Its protein is CASSFDFRGMYF.

Concerning this clonotype itself: The DNA is left out, because the CDR3 cannot be placed on it with certainty; the CDR3 is given as TCRdb lists it. The gene calls are TRBV24-1 and TRBJ2-7; the table's TRBD1 call for D was not verified on the DNA. The CDR3 is 20 residues long, ends included. CDR1 is KGHDR, CDR2 SFDVKD, per germline. The CDR3 here is CAVYLCASSSTGTGKWERYF.

This clonotype was seen many times. The V call is TRBV7-9, the J call TRBJ2-7; D is unclear. The ends were cut back, 4 bases at V and 0 bases at J, with 7 bases in the middle. In germline, CDR1 is SEHNR, CDR2 FQNEAQ (reference sequence). The CDR3 totals 13 residues. The CDR3 DNA sequence: TGTGCCAGCAGCTCCCGGAACTCCTACGAGCAGTACTTC. It codes for CASSSRNSYEQYF.

In this sample, this clonotype turned up many times. The chain couples TRBV7-9 to TRBJ1-1; 8 bases match TRBD1. The length of the CDR3 is 15 residues. The germline CDR1 and CDR2 sequences are SEHNR and FQNEAQ (reference sequence). Unmatched junction bases numbered 5, after V lost 5 bases and J lost 0 bases. The CDR3 DNA is TGTGCCAGCAGCGAGGACAGGGTTTTGAACACTGAAGCTTTCTTT. As protein: CASSEDRVLNTEAFF.

This clonotype came up many times. V gene TRBV14 combines with J gene TRBJ1-1; D might be TRBD1 (5 bases). The germline V gene has CDR1 SGHDN and CDR2 FVKESK. The V and J ends lost 1 base and 2 bases respectively, with 11 bases between them. This CDR3 is 15 amino acids long. In DNA, the CDR3 is TGTGCCAGCAGCCAAGCGGGAGGGGCAAACACTGAAGCTTTCTTT. As protein: CASSQAGGANTEAFF. Variable domain in full (rest from reference TRBV14 and TRBJ1-1): EAGVTQFPSHSVIEKGQTVTLRCDPISGHDNLYWYRRVMGKEIKFLLHFVKESKQDESGMPNNRFLAERTGGTYSTLKVQPAELEDSGVYFCASSQAGGANTEAFFGQGTRLTVV.

On this clonotype itself: This is likely a read error, given that the CDR3 carries no conserved phenylalanine or tryptophan at its end. This sequence joins TRBV2 and TRBJ2-7, with D possibly TRBD1 on 6 matching bases. The germline CDR1 and CDR2 sequences are SNHLY and FYNNEI. V was shortened by 8 bases and J by 2 bases, with 16 bases between the two germline ends. The length of the CDR3 is 14 residues. CDR3 nucleotides: TGTGCCAGCGGTGGGGACACGACCGCCTACGAGCAGTACCTC. Its protein product is CASGGDTTAYEQYL.

Concerning this clonotype itself: Just one base apart from a much larger clone, this may be a read error. This chain links TRBV5-1 with TRBJ2-1; the match to TRBD1 covers 10 bases. This CDR3 contains 17 residues. Unmatched junction bases numbered 9, after V lost 4 bases and J lost 2 bases. Germline values: CDR1 SGHRS, CDR2 YFSETQ. The DNA of the CDR3 is TGCGCCAGCAGCGTCAGACAGGGGGCTTACCCCTACAATGAGCAGTTCTTC. It translates to CASSVRQGAYPYNEQFF. Supplemented by reference TRBV5-1 and TRBJ2-1, the full variable domain reads KAGVTQTPRYLIKTRGQQVTLSCSPISGHRSVSWYQQTPGQGLQFLFEYFSETQRNKGNFPGRFSGRQFSNSRSEMNVSTLELGDSALYLCASSVRQGAYPYNEQFFGPGTRLTVL.

The rearrangement links TRBV10-1 to TRBJ1-1; 10 nucleotides match TRBD1. This CDR3 is built from 14 residues. J lost 3 bases, V lost 4 bases, and 2 bases had no gene match. CDR1 and CDR2 (germline): WNHNN, SYGVQD (reference sequence). CDR3 bases: TGCGCCAGCAGTGGGACAGGGGGAGACACTGAAGCTTTCTTT. It translates to CASSGTGGDTEAFF.

The J gene is TRBJ2-5, the V gene TRBV10-1; D uncertain. V lost 5 bases, J lost 0 bases, and 7 bases lay in between. The CDR3 covers 13 residues. Germline values: CDR1 WNHNN, CDR2 SYGVQD (reference sequence). Here the CDR3 DNA reads TGCGCCAGCAGTCTGGGATACCAAGAGACCCAGTACTTC. It codes for CASSLGYQETQYF.

Concerning this clonotype: This may stem from a read error, because a much larger clone lies one nucleotide away. The genes are TRBV4-3 and TRBJ1-5; D ambiguous. CDR1 and CDR2 from the germline V gene are LGHNA and YSLEER. The CDR3 has 15 amino acids. For the CDR3, the DNA is TGCGCCAGCAGCCAATACACAGATAGCAATCAGCCCCACCATTTT. This sequence encodes CASSQYTDSNQPHHF.